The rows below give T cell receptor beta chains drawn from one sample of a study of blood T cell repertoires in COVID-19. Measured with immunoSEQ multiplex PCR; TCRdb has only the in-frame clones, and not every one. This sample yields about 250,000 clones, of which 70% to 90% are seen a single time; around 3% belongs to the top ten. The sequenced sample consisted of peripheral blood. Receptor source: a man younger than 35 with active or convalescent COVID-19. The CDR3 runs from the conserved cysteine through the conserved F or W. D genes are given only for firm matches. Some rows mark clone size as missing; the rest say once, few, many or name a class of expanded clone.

CDR3 protein: CSARDRTEAFF
CDR3 DNA: TGCAGTGCTAGAGATCGTACTGAAGCTTTCTTT
D gene: .
J gene: TRBJ1-1
clone size: .
V gene: TRBV20-1

CDR3 protein: CSVVTGSDEQYF
CDR3 DNA: TGCAGCGTTGTCACAGGGAGCGACGAGCAGTACTTC
D gene: .
J gene: TRBJ2-7
clone size: .
V gene: TRBV29-1

CDR3 protein: CASSHRDRGTNEQFF
CDR3 DNA: TGTGCCAGCAGTCACCGGGACAGGGGCACGAATGAGCAGTTCTTC
D gene: TRBD1
J gene: TRBJ2-1
clone size: .
V gene: TRBV6-5

CDR3 protein: CASSGPTGALVDTQYF
CDR3 DNA: TGTGCCAGCAGCGGGCCGACAGGGGCATTAGTAGATACGCAGTATTTT
D gene: TRBD1
J gene: TRBJ2-3
clone size: .
V gene: TRBV2

CDR3 protein: CASSVAQGGNTIYF
CDR3 DNA: TGTGCCAGCAGCGTAGCACAGGGAGGGAACACCATATATTTT
D gene: .
J gene: TRBJ1-3
clone size: .
V gene: TRBV9

CDR3 protein: CASSLGGGPYNEQFF
CDR3 DNA: TGTGCCAGCAGCTTGGGAGGGGGCCCCTACAATGAGCAGTTCTTC
D gene: TRBD1
J gene: TRBJ2-1
clone size: .
V gene: TRBV5-4

CDR3 protein: CASSPMTRDYGYTF
CDR3 DNA: TGTGCCAGCAGCCCCATGACCAGGGACTATGGCTACACCTTC
D gene: .
J gene: TRBJ1-2
clone size: few
V gene: TRBV7-8

CDR3 protein: CASSSTDNSNQPQHF
CDR3 DNA: TGTGCCAGTAGTTCGACAGATAATAGCAATCAGCCCCAGCATTTT
D gene: .
J gene: TRBJ1-5
clone size: few
V gene: TRBV19

CDR3 protein: CASSLQGTYNSPLHF
CDR3 DNA: TGTGCCAGCAGCTTACAGGGGACCTATAATTCACCCCTCCACTTT
D gene: TRBD1
J gene: TRBJ1-6
clone size: .
V gene: TRBV3-1/TRBV3-2

CDR3 protein: CASSQGGGTGFKDEQFF
CDR3 DNA: TGTGCCAGCAGCCAAGGGGGAGGGACAGGGTTTAAGGATGAGCAGTTCTTC
D gene: TRBD1
J gene: TRBJ2-1
clone size: .
V gene: TRBV3-1/TRBV3-2

CDR3 protein: CASSLGQNYGYTF
CDR3 DNA: TGTGCCAGCAGTTTAGGTCAGAACTATGGCTACACCTTC
D gene: .
J gene: TRBJ1-2
clone size: once
V gene: TRBV28